Listed below are T cell receptor beta chains from one sample, sequenced in a study of PD-1 blockade in classical Hodgkin lymphoma. Measured with immunoSEQ multiplex PCR; TCRdb has only the in-frame clones, and not every one. The data contain tens of thousands of clones, 88% of them singletons. The sample taken for sequencing was CD4+ T cells from blood. These receptors were collected from a human donor with classical Hodgkin lymphoma. CDR3s include the opening cysteine and the closing phenylalanine or tryptophan. Fields, in order: J gene, D gene, V gene, clone size, CDR3 DNA, CDR3 protein. A D gene is named only where the DNA matches it firmly. Size is omitted from some rows. Given values are once, few, many or a class for expanded clones.

J gene: TRBJ1-1; D gene: TRBD1; V gene: TRBV5-4; clone size: -; CDR3 DNA: TGTGCCAGCAGCACACACAGGGGGACTGAAGCTTTCTTT; CDR3 protein: CASSTHRGTEAFF
J gene: TRBJ2-1; D gene: -; V gene: TRBV20-1; clone size: -; CDR3 DNA: TGCAGTGCCAATGACTACAATGAGCAGTTCTTC; CDR3 protein: CSANDYNEQFF
J gene: TRBJ2-1; D gene: TRBD2; V gene: TRBV5-4; clone size: -; CDR3 DNA: TGTGCCAGCAGCTTTAGCGGGATAACGAATGAGCAGTTCTTC; CDR3 protein: CASSFSGITNEQFF
J gene: TRBJ1-5; D gene: -; V gene: TRBV2; clone size: -; CDR3 DNA: TGTGCCAGCAGTGAATACGGGGGGGATTATAGCAATCAGCCCCAGCATTTT; CDR3 protein: CASSEYGGDYSNQPQHF
J gene: TRBJ1-4; D gene: -; V gene: TRBV5-1; clone size: few; CDR3 DNA: TGCGCCAGCAGCTTGGAGCTAAATGAAAAACTGTTTTTT; CDR3 protein: CASSLELNEKLFF
J gene: TRBJ2-1; D gene: TRBD2; V gene: TRBV5-6; clone size: -; CDR3 DNA: TGTGCCAGCAGCTTAAGGAGAGTAGCGGGGTACAATGAGCAGTTCTTC; CDR3 protein: CASSLRRVAGYNEQFF
J gene: TRBJ2-5; D gene: TRBD2; V gene: TRBV5-1; clone size: -; CDR3 DNA: TGCGCCAGCTCCTCCGGGACTAGCGCACAAGAGACCCAGTACTTC; CDR3 protein: CASSSGTSAQETQYF
J gene: TRBJ2-7; D gene: -; V gene: TRBV6-5; clone size: -; CDR3 DNA: TGTGCCAGCAGTTACGTGCAGGGGAGCTCCTACGAGCAGTACTTC; CDR3 protein: CASSYVQGSSYEQYF
J gene: TRBJ2-1; D gene: -; V gene: TRBV5-1; clone size: -; CDR3 DNA: TGCGCCAGCACCTGGACCTTATCTTCCTACAATGAGCAGTTCTTC; CDR3 protein: CASTWTLSSYNEQFF
J gene: TRBJ1-1; D gene: -; V gene: TRBV5-4; clone size: -; CDR3 DNA: TGTGCCAGCAGCGTTGCTTATAATGAAGCTTTCTTT; CDR3 protein: CASSVAYNEAFF
J gene: TRBJ2-1; D gene: -; V gene: TRBV9; clone size: -; CDR3 DNA: TGTGCCAGCAGCGTAGATGGCCCGGGGGTAGGTTACAATGAGCAGTTCTTC; CDR3 protein: CASSVDGPGVGYNEQFF
J gene: TRBJ2-2; D gene: -; V gene: TRBV30; clone size: -; CDR3 DNA: TGTGCCTGGAGTGCCCCCTGGAGCCTCGGCGGGGAGCTGTTTTTT; CDR3 protein: CAWSAPWSLGGELFF
J gene: TRBJ1-1; D gene: -; V gene: TRBV5-1; clone size: -; CDR3 DNA: TGCGCCAGCAGCTTGGAGCCTAGGACAACTGAAGCTTTCTTT; CDR3 protein: CASSLEPRTTEAFF
J gene: TRBJ2-5; D gene: -; V gene: TRBV5-6; clone size: -; CDR3 DNA: TGTGCCAGCAGCTTGGCCTACAGGGCGGTTCAAGAGACCCAGTACTTC; CDR3 protein: CASSLAYRAVQETQYF
J gene: TRBJ2-3; D gene: -; V gene: TRBV27; clone size: -; CDR3 DNA: TGTGCCAGCAGTCCTCCCCCGAGGGATACGCAGTATTTT; CDR3 protein: CASSPPPRDTQYF
J gene: TRBJ2-7; D gene: -; V gene: TRBV10-3; clone size: -; CDR3 DNA: TGTGCCATCTCCGAGGGGAACTACGAGCAGTACTTC; CDR3 protein: CAISEGNYEQYF
J gene: TRBJ1-1; D gene: TRBD1; V gene: TRBV29-1; clone size: -; CDR3 DNA: TGCAGCGTTGAAAGGGAGTACAGGGGGATGAACACTGAAGCTTTCTTT; CDR3 protein: CSVEREYRGMNTEAFF
J gene: TRBJ1-5; D gene: TRBD1; V gene: TRBV9; clone size: few; CDR3 DNA: TGTGCCAGCAGCGTAGGGGGACAGGGCAATCAGCCCCAGCATTTT; CDR3 protein: CASSVGGQGNQPQHF
J gene: TRBJ2-7; D gene: TRBD2; V gene: TRBV6-1; clone size: -; CDR3 DNA: TGTGCCAGCAGGGGACTAGCGGGAGCAAACGAGCAGTACTTC; CDR3 protein: CASRGLAGANEQYF
J gene: TRBJ2-1; D gene: TRBD2; V gene: TRBV11-3; clone size: -; CDR3 DNA: TGTGCCAGCAGCTCCGTAGGGCCGCGGGAGTTCTACAATGAGCAGTTCTTC; CDR3 protein: CASSSVGPREFYNEQFF
J gene: TRBJ1-3; D gene: -; V gene: TRBV19; clone size: -; CDR3 DNA: TGTGCCAGTAGTATTCCGACTGGGAATCTCGGAAACACCATATATTTT; CDR3 protein: CASSIPTGNLGNTIYF
J gene: TRBJ2-4; D gene: -; V gene: TRBV28; clone size: -; CDR3 DNA: TGTGCCAGCAGTTCAGAAGCCCTAGCCAAAAACATTCAGTACTTC; CDR3 protein: CASSSEALAKNIQYF
J gene: TRBJ2-1; D gene: -; V gene: TRBV12-5; clone size: -; CDR3 DNA: TGTGCTAGTAGGGGGAATATCCCAAGGAGCTCCTACAATGAGCAGTTCTTC; CDR3 protein: CASRGNIPRSSYNEQFF
J gene: TRBJ2-3; D gene: -; V gene: TRBV9; clone size: -; CDR3 DNA: TGTGCCAGCAGCCCCACGTCCTTGAACACAGATACGCAGTATTTT; CDR3 protein: CASSPTSLNTDTQYF
J gene: TRBJ1-1; D gene: TRBD1; V gene: TRBV5-6; clone size: few; CDR3 DNA: TGTGCCAGCAGCTTCGGACAGGGGGGAGCTTTCTTT; CDR3 protein: CASSFGQGGAFF
J gene: TRBJ2-5; D gene: TRBD2; V gene: TRBV11-2; clone size: -; CDR3 DNA: TGTGCCAGCAGCTCCCTTGGGGGGGGTACCCAAGAGACCCAGTACTTC; CDR3 protein: CASSSLGGGTQETQYF
J gene: TRBJ2-1; D gene: TRBD1; V gene: TRBV5-5; clone size: -; CDR3 DNA: TGTGCCAGCAGGCTTACGGGACAGGGGCTTTTCTTC; CDR3 protein: CASRLTGQGLFF
J gene: TRBJ2-5; D gene: TRBD1; V gene: TRBV7-9; clone size: -; CDR3 DNA: TGTGCCAGCAGCCCTTATCGGACAGGGGACGCGGAGACCCAGTACTTC; CDR3 protein: CASSPYRTGDAETQYF
J gene: TRBJ1-5; D gene: -; V gene: TRBV10-3; clone size: -; CDR3 DNA: TGTGCCATCAGTGAGTCGGGGGGGGAGGTCAATCAGCCCCAGCATTTT; CDR3 protein: CAISESGGEVNQPQHF
J gene: TRBJ2-3; D gene: -; V gene: TRBV5-4; clone size: -; CDR3 DNA: TGTGCCAGCAGCCCCTTGAGGGGTAGCACAGATACGCAGTATTTT; CDR3 protein: CASSPLRGSTDTQYF
J gene: TRBJ1-2; D gene: TRBD1; V gene: TRBV2; clone size: -; CDR3 DNA: TGTGCCAGCAGTCGGATCGACGGGACAGGGGTTTATGGCTACACCTTC; CDR3 protein: CASSRIDGTGVYGYTF
J gene: TRBJ2-4; D gene: -; V gene: TRBV5-4; clone size: -; CDR3 DNA: TGTGCCAGCAGTCGAGGGACGGTTAAAAACATTCAGTACTTC; CDR3 protein: CASSRGTVKNIQYF
J gene: TRBJ1-4; D gene: -; V gene: TRBV4-1; clone size: -; CDR3 DNA: TGCGCCAGCAGCCAAGCCCCAACCCCAAGGAATGAAAAACTGTTTTTT; CDR3 protein: CASSQAPTPRNEKLFF
J gene: TRBJ1-2; D gene: -; V gene: TRBV2; clone size: once; CDR3 DNA: TGTGCCAGCAGCCCCGAGGGCCATGGCTACACCTTC; CDR3 protein: CASSPEGHGYTF
J gene: TRBJ1-2; D gene: -; V gene: TRBV2; clone size: -; CDR3 DNA: TGTGCCAGCAGCTTGACAGGACCTGGGACTAACTATGGCTACACCTTC; CDR3 protein: CASSLTGPGTNYGYTF
J gene: TRBJ1-5; D gene: -; V gene: TRBV2; clone size: -; CDR3 DNA: TGTGCCAGCACCCGAAGCCGCCTTAGCAATCAGCCCCAGCATTTT; CDR3 protein: CASTRSRLSNQPQHF
J gene: TRBJ2-1; D gene: TRBD2; V gene: TRBV10-3; clone size: medium-sized; CDR3 DNA: TGTGCCATCAGTGAGTCCCCCCCCCACAGCGGGAGCGGAAATGAGCAGTTCTTC; CDR3 protein: CAISESPPHSGSGNEQFF
J gene: TRBJ2-3; D gene: -; V gene: TRBV2; clone size: once; CDR3 DNA: TGTGCCAGGAACAGCGGCACTAGCACAGATACGCAGTATTTT; CDR3 protein: CARNSGTSTDTQYF
J gene: TRBJ1-3; D gene: -; V gene: TRBV2; clone size: -; CDR3 DNA: TGTGCCAGCAGTGCCAGAAGGGTTGCGGAAGGAAACACCATATATTTT; CDR3 protein: CASSARRVAEGNTIYF
J gene: TRBJ2-1; D gene: TRBD1; V gene: TRBV7-9; clone size: -; CDR3 DNA: TGTGCCAGCAGCTCCCCAGCCGACCGGGACAGACCCTACAATGAGCAGTTCTTC; CDR3 protein: CASSSPADRDRPYNEQFF
J gene: TRBJ2-7; D gene: TRBD1; V gene: TRBV5-5; clone size: -; CDR3 DNA: TGTGCCAGCAGCACCCCGGGACAGGGTAACGAGCAGTACTTC; CDR3 protein: CASSTPGQGNEQYF
J gene: TRBJ1-2; D gene: -; V gene: TRBV2; clone size: once; CDR3 DNA: TGTGCCAGCGGCTCGACAGTCCCAAGGGGCTATGGCTACACCTTC; CDR3 protein: CASGSTVPRGYGYTF
J gene: TRBJ1-1; D gene: -; V gene: TRBV11-2; clone size: -; CDR3 DNA: TGTGCCACCAACTACCAACCAGGGCGAAACACTGAAGCTTTCTTT; CDR3 protein: CATNYQPGRNTEAFF
J gene: TRBJ1-2; D gene: TRBD1; V gene: TRBV15; clone size: once; CDR3 DNA: TGTGCCACCAGCCTGGACAGGGGAAGTGGGAACTATGGCTACACCTTC; CDR3 protein: CATSLDRGSGNYGYTF
J gene: TRBJ2-2; D gene: -; V gene: TRBV21-1; clone size: -; CDR3 DNA: TGTGCCAGCAGCGCGGGACTAGCGGGAGAAGTCGGGGAGCTGTTTTTT; CDR3 protein: CASSAGLAGEVGELFF
J gene: TRBJ2-3; D gene: -; V gene: TRBV9; clone size: -; CDR3 DNA: TGTGCCAGCAGCCGGGACACCACAGATACGCAGTATTTT; CDR3 protein: CASSRDTTDTQYF
J gene: TRBJ1-6; D gene: -; V gene: TRBV7-9; clone size: -; CDR3 DNA: TGTGCCAGCAGCCCCTGGACGGGTAATTCACCCCTCCACTTT; CDR3 protein: CASSPWTGNSPLHF
J gene: TRBJ2-1; D gene: -; V gene: TRBV6-1; clone size: -; CDR3 DNA: TGTGCCAGCAGTGTCCGGGACTTAAGCTCCTACAATGAGCAGTTCTTC; CDR3 protein: CASSVRDLSSYNEQFF
J gene: TRBJ2-1; D gene: -; V gene: TRBV11-3; clone size: -; CDR3 DNA: TGTGCCAGCAGCTTCCTCACTAGGAATGAGCAGTTCTTC; CDR3 protein: CASSFLTRNEQFF
J gene: TRBJ2-1; D gene: -; V gene: TRBV25-1; clone size: -; CDR3 DNA: TGTGCCAGCAGTCCCCACGGGACAGCGGGTTACAATGAGCAGTTCTTC; CDR3 protein: CASSPHGTAGYNEQFF
J gene: TRBJ2-1; D gene: TRBD2; V gene: TRBV2; clone size: -; CDR3 DNA: TGTGCCAGCAGTAGGGTAGCGGGAGGGTCCTACAATGAGCAGTTCTTC; CDR3 protein: CASSRVAGGSYNEQFF
J gene: TRBJ2-5; D gene: -; V gene: TRBV4-1; clone size: few; CDR3 DNA: TGCGCCAGCAGCCAACCCGGGTCCCTCCAGGAGACCCAGTACTTC; CDR3 protein: CASSQPGSLQETQYF
J gene: TRBJ1-1; D gene: -; V gene: TRBV19; clone size: -; CDR3 DNA: TGTGCCAGTAGTATAGTACCGAGCACTGAAGCTTTCTTT; CDR3 protein: CASSIVPSTEAFF
J gene: TRBJ2-7; D gene: TRBD1; V gene: TRBV5-6; clone size: -; CDR3 DNA: TGTGCCAGCAGAAAAGGGGGCAGGGGCTACGAGCAGTACTTC; CDR3 protein: CASRKGGRGYEQYF
J gene: TRBJ2-3; D gene: -; V gene: TRBV5-6; clone size: -; CDR3 DNA: TGTGCCAGCAGCTTGCGCTGGGCAAGCACAGATACGCAGTATTTT; CDR3 protein: CASSLRWASTDTQYF